Listed below are T cell receptor beta chains from one sample, sequenced in a study of PD-1 blockade in mismatch repair-deficient tumors. Data came from immunoSEQ multiplex PCR; TCRdb stores just in-frame clones and leaves some out. The sample yields some 100,000 clones, 82% seen once. The material sequenced was peripheral blood, taken approximately 35 weeks after starting pembrolizumab. These receptors all come from an adult with mismatch repair-deficient cancer. Each CDR3 is given with its conserved first and last residue. Fields, in order: V gene, D gene, J gene, clone size, CDR3 length, CDR3 protein, CDR3 DNA. The D gene is left open where the match is weak. The listing skips clone size in some rows; elsewhere it reads once, few, many or a size class.

TRBV14,NA,TRBJ2-1,NA,15,CASSQGGWSYNEQFF,TGTGCCAGCAGCCAAGGGGGCTGGTCCTACAATGAGCAGTTCTTC
TRBV19,NA,TRBJ1-1,NA,13,CASSTGGRDSAFF,TGTGCCAGTAGTACGGGGGGACGGGACTCCGCTTTCTTT
TRBV7-2,NA,TRBJ2-3,NA,12,CASSASTDTQYF,TGTGCCAGCAGCGCGAGCACAGATACGCAGTATTTT
TRBV4-3,NA,TRBJ2-7,once,14,CASSQAAADYEQYF,TGCGCCAGCAGCCAAGCGGCGGCAGATTACGAGCAGTACTTC
TRBV7-9,TRBD2,TRBJ2-1,NA,16,CASSLTLSGRAGEQFF,TGTGCCAGCAGCTTAACCCTTAGCGGGAGGGCCGGTGAGCAGTTCTTC
TRBV7-9,NA,TRBJ2-1,NA,12,CASSLQLNEQFF,TGTGCCAGCAGCCTACAGCTCAATGAGCAGTTCTTC
TRBV27,TRBD2,TRBJ2-7,NA,13,CASKPGLVYEQYF,TGTGCCAGCAAACCGGGACTAGTTTACGAGCAGTACTTC
TRBV29-1,TRBD1,TRBJ1-1,NA,15,CSATPGQGLNTEAFF,TGCAGCGCTACACCGGGACAGGGATTGAACACTGAAGCTTTCTTT
TRBV30,TRBD2,TRBJ2-7,NA,14,CAWHLGTSSYEQYF,TGTGCCTGGCATTTAGGGACTAGCTCCTACGAGCAGTACTTC
TRBV29-1,NA,TRBJ1-2,NA,13,CSVVRRTNYGYTF,TGCAGCGTAGTCAGACGGACTAACTATGGCTACACCTTC
TRBV27,TRBD2,TRBJ2-1,NA,14,CASFSGGVGGEQFF,TGTGCCAGCTTTTCGGGGGGAGTGGGCGGTGAGCAGTTCTTC
TRBV15,TRBD1,TRBJ1-5,once,17,CATSRKNSGQSNQPQHF,TGTGCCACCAGCAGGAAAAACTCGGGACAGAGCAATCAGCCCCAGCATTTT
TRBV19,TRBD1,TRBJ2-2,NA,15,CASSTGGARTGELFF,TGTGCCAGTAGTACAGGGGGCGCCCGGACCGGGGAGCTGTTTTTT
TRBV28,NA,TRBJ1-1,NA,11,CASSFSGGAFF,TGTGCCAGCAGTTTTTCCGGGGGAGCTTTCTTT
TRBV6-1,NA,TRBJ1-5,NA,10,CASGDQPQHF,TGTGCCAGCGGGGATCAGCCCCAGCATTTT
TRBV19,TRBD1,TRBJ2-5,NA,15,CASSSIQGNQETQYF,TGTGCCAGTAGCTCGATACAGGGGAACCAAGAGACCCAGTACTTC
TRBV25-1,NA,TRBJ1-1,few,15,CASSEVGKLNTEAFF,TGTGCCAGCAGTGAAGTTGGGAAGTTGAACACTGAAGCTTTCTTT
TRBV18,TRBD2,TRBJ2-6,NA,18,CASRPLVAGSSGANVLTF,TGTGCCAGCCGGCCGTTGGTAGCGGGCAGCTCTGGGGCCAACGTCCTGACTTTC
TRBV5-1,NA,TRBJ2-1,NA,17,CASRDRSGWTGYNEQFF,TGCGCCAGCAGGGACCGGAGCGGCTGGACGGGGTACAATGAGCAGTTCTTC
TRBV11-2,NA,TRBJ2-3,NA,15,CASSLGTPSTDTQYF,TGTGCCAGCAGCTTAGGGACACCAAGCACAGATACGCAGTATTTT
TRBV18,NA,TRBJ2-6,NA,14,CASSPQPGANVLTF,TGTGCCAGCTCACCTCAACCTGGGGCCAACGTCCTGACTTTC
TRBV6-5,NA,TRBJ1-2,once,13,CASSLSGGSGYTF,TGTGCCAGCAGTCTCTCGGGGGGTTCTGGCTACACCTTC
TRBV5-4,NA,TRBJ2-3,NA,12,CASKGGTDTQYF,TGTGCCAGCAAAGGCGGAACAGATACGCAGTATTTT
TRBV5-4,NA,TRBJ2-1,NA,17,CASTSAGATVSYNEQFF,TGTGCCAGCACCAGTGCTGGAGCGACTGTATCATACAATGAGCAGTTCTTC
TRBV19,NA,TRBJ1-2,NA,13,CASSSQGFGGYTF,TGTGCCAGTAGTTCACAGGGTTTTGGAGGCTACACCTTC
TRBV21-1,NA,TRBJ1-5,once,18,CASSKPLFWRGRYQPQHF,TGTGCCAGCAGCAAACCGCTTTTTTGGAGAGGCAGATATCAGCCCCAGCATTTT
TRBV27,NA,TRBJ1-1,NA,14,CASSLKRGVTEAFF,TGTGCCAGCAGTTTGAAAAGGGGGGTCACTGAAGCTTTCTTT
TRBV11-2,NA,TRBJ1-5,many,15,CASSIDGSPNQPQHF,TGTGCCAGCAGCATAGACGGTTCCCCCAATCAGCCCCAGCATTTT
TRBV10-3,TRBD2,TRBJ2-3,NA,20,CAISVVSLAGLKETTDTQYF,TGTGCCATCAGTGTTGTGTCGCTAGCGGGACTCAAAGAGACCACAGATACGCAGTATTTT
TRBV19,NA,TRBJ1-1,NA,13,CASREFKGAEAFF,TGTGCCAGTAGAGAGTTCAAAGGGGCTGAAGCTTTCTTT
TRBV9,NA,TRBJ1-2,NA,15,CASSVAHQGNYGYTF,TGTGCCAGCAGCGTAGCGCACCAGGGGAACTATGGCTACACCTTC
TRBV10-3,TRBD1,TRBJ2-5,NA,15,CAISEIWDSQETQYF,TGTGCCATCAGTGAGATTTGGGACAGCCAAGAGACCCAGTACTTC
TRBV14,NA,TRBJ2-2,NA,14,CASSQGRYTGELFF,TGTGCCAGCAGCCAAGGACGGTACACCGGGGAGCTGTTTTTT
TRBV6-1,NA,TRBJ2-3,NA,15,CASNGRSSGTDTQYF,TGTGCCAGCAACGGAAGGAGCAGCGGCACAGATACGCAGTATTTT
TRBV7-9,TRBD2,TRBJ2-7,few,19,CASSLVTSLGTSGSIEQYF,TGTGCCAGCAGCTTAGTAACTTCTTTAGGGACTAGCGGGAGTATCGAGCAGTACTTC
TRBV9,NA,TRBJ2-3,NA,14,CASSPGTSVDTQYF,TGTGCCAGCAGCCCCGGGACTTCTGTGGATACGCAGTATTTT
TRBV5-1,TRBD2,TRBJ2-1,NA,16,CASSLAGSGSRNEQFF,TGCGCCAGCAGCTTGGCGGGTAGCGGGAGCAGAAATGAGCAGTTCTTC
TRBV5-1,NA,TRBJ2-1,NA,14,CASSRLSQENEQFF,TGCGCCAGCAGCCGGTTATCCCAGGAGAATGAGCAGTTCTTC
TRBV11-2,NA,TRBJ1-3,NA,15,CASSQGLPPGNTIYF,TGTGCCAGCAGCCAGGGACTGCCGCCTGGAAACACCATATATTTT
TRBV5-1,TRBD2,TRBJ2-7,NA,15,CASKEQIAGENEQYF,TGCGCCAGCAAAGAGCAGATAGCGGGAGAGAACGAGCAGTACTTC
TRBV18,NA,TRBJ2-6,NA,20,CASSPLGASALNSGANVLTF,TGTGCCAGCTCACCACTTGGGGCTTCCGCCTTGAACTCTGGGGCCAACGTCCTGACTTTC
TRBV7-6,TRBD2,TRBJ2-3,NA,16,CASSLEAGGPYDTQYF,TGTGCCAGCAGCTTAGAGGCGGGAGGGCCATATGATACGCAGTATTTT
TRBV18,TRBD1,TRBJ2-3,NA,16,CASSRERRTGVDTQYF,TGTGCCAGCTCCCGAGAGAGGAGGACAGGGGTGGATACGCAGTATTTT
TRBV7-9,TRBD2,TRBJ2-7,NA,14,CASSLYGTTYEQYF,TGTGCCAGCAGCTTATATGGGACTACCTACGAGCAGTACTTC
TRBV9,NA,TRBJ2-1,NA,16,CASSVEGDPLEGEQFF,TGTGCCAGCAGCGTAGAGGGAGACCCTTTAGAGGGTGAGCAGTTCTTC
TRBV9,NA,TRBJ2-1,many,15,CASSVGGETDNEQFF,TGTGCCAGCAGCGTAGGTGGGGAGACGGACAATGAGCAGTTCTTC
TRBV5-4,TRBD2,TRBJ2-1,NA,15,CASSLQRGSGNEQFF,TGTGCCAGCAGCCTCCAGCGCGGGAGTGGGAATGAGCAGTTCTTC
TRBV5-4,NA,TRBJ2-7,NA,16,CASSWGVRAERYEQYF,TGTGCCAGCAGCTGGGGGGTGAGGGCGGAGCGCTACGAGCAGTACTTC
TRBV29-1,TRBD1,TRBJ1-1,NA,15,CSVRAVTGGYTEAFF,TGCAGCGTTCGGGCAGTGACAGGGGGCTATACTGAAGCTTTCTTT
TRBV28,TRBD1,TRBJ2-7,NA,14,CASSPRTGGDEQYF,TGTGCCAGCAGTCCTCGGACAGGGGGGGACGAGCAGTACTTC
TRBV29-1,TRBD1,TRBJ1-1,NA,13,CSAGTGANTEAFF,TGCAGCGCCGGGACAGGCGCCAACACTGAAGCTTTCTTT
TRBV6-1,NA,TRBJ1-1,NA,13,CASRAGFNTEAFF,TGTGCCAGCAGGGCAGGGTTTAACACTGAAGCTTTCTTT
TRBV6-6,NA,TRBJ1-1,NA,13,CASSYSTTVEAFF,TGTGCCAGCAGTTACTCCACGACAGTTGAAGCTTTCTTT
TRBV19,TRBD1,TRBJ1-2,NA,15,CASSTTGGRNYGYTF,TGTGCCAGTAGTACAACAGGGGGGAGGAACTATGGCTACACCTTC
TRBV4-2,NA,TRBJ2-3,NA,14,CASSQEVDTDTQYF,TGTGCCAGCAGCCAAGAGGTCGACACAGATACGCAGTATTTT
TRBV9,NA,TRBJ2-5,NA,15,CASSAFTGLQETQYF,TGTGCCAGCAGCGCATTCACAGGACTACAAGAGACCCAGTACTTC
TRBV7-6,NA,TRBJ1-1,NA,14,CASSGTGSSTEAFF,TGTGCCAGCAGCGGAACAGGGTCGAGCACTGAAGCTTTCTTT